The 10 T cell receptor beta chains listed next were all sequenced from one sample in a study of beta chain features in type 1 diabetes. As every portion of the isolated RNA was reverse transcribed, the sequencing read expressed TCRB transcripts. Some clones are missing from TCRdb's copy, which holds only in-frame ones; the method was immunoSEQ multiplex PCR. In the table there are 300,000 to 350,000 clones, around a fifth of which are singletons. The sample was naive CD4+ T cells from blood. Source of these receptors: a woman under 30 in good health.

This clone was observed a handful of times. The chain joins TRBV30 to TRBJ2-3; 13 bases align to TRBD2. The ends lost 3 bases at V and 4 bases at J; junction bases unmatched: 1. Germline V gene lookup returns CDR1 GTSNPN and CDR2 SVGIG (reference sequence). The CDR3 has 14 residues. The CDR3 loop reads CAWRLAGGPDTQYF. Here the CDR3 DNA reads TGTGCCTGGAGACTAGCGGGAGGGCCAGATACGCAGTATTTT.

This chain connects TRBV6-6 to TRBJ2-2; TRBD1 agrees at 8 bases. Per the germline V gene, CDR1 is MNHNY and CDR2 is SVGAGI (reference sequence). The CDR3 has 15 amino acids. Trimming took 6 bases from V and 4 from J; bases not matched to a gene: 7. CDR3 sequence (DNA): TGTGCCAGCAGCGGCCGGACAGGGAGCACCGGGGAGCTGTTTTTT. As protein: CASSGRTGSTGELFF.

This clone showed up just a few times. V gene TRBV5-1 combines with J gene TRBJ2-7, with TRBD2 matching 9 bases. Germline V CDR1 and CDR2: SGHRS, YFSETQ. J was trimmed by 3 bases and V by 2 bases; bases with no gene match: 6. This CDR3 comprises 15 residues. CDR3 amino acids: CASSLTRTSVYEQYF. The CDR3 coding sequence is TGCGCCAGCAGCTTAACTAGGACTAGCGTCTACGAGCAGTACTTC.

V usage is TRBV18 and J usage is TRBJ2-6; TRBD2 matches at 7 bases. The trim removed 3 bases at V and 2 bases at J, leaving 7 bases unmatched. CDR3 length equals 17 residues. Per germline, CDR1 KGHSH and CDR2 LQKENI. The CDR3 nucleotides read TGTGCCAGCTCACCTGTGGAGGGAGGGACTGGGGCCAACGTCCTGACTTTC. Its translation is CASSPVEGGTGANVLTF.

The table lists this clone with a few counts. V gene TRBV7-2 combines with J gene TRBJ2-7; 7 bases line up with TRBD2. V dropped 1 base and J dropped 5; count of bases not matched to a gene: 2. The CDR3 runs 13 residues. The germline gives CDR1 SGHTA, CDR2 FQGNSA. CDR3 residues: CASSLVAGDEQYF. The CDR3 bases are TGTGCCAGCAGCTTAGTCGCGGGGGACGAGCAGTACTTC.

This clone was observed a few times. The V call is TRBV10-3, the J call TRBJ2-5; tentative D call: TRBD1 (7 bases). Between the trimmed V and J ends, which lost 5 bases and 1 base, there was a span of 17 bases. The CDR3 sequence is 16 residues long. Germline values: CDR1 ENHRY, CDR2 SYGVKD. The CDR3 reads CAISTKGRDSQETQYF. The DNA of the CDR3 is TGTGCCATCAGTACCAAGGGGCGGGACAGCCAAGAGACCCAGTACTTC.

This clone was observed a handful of times. The chain uses TRBV7-2 and TRBJ2-5; TRBD2 matches 7 bases. V lost 5 bases, J lost 4 bases, and 7 bases stayed unmatched. This CDR3 region has 14 residues. Germline CDR1 and CDR2: SGHTA and FQGNSA. DNA for the CDR3: TGTGCCAGCAGCCCTACTGGCGGGGGAGAGACCCAGTACTTC. Its protein product is CASSPTGGGETQYF.

This chain links TRBV30 with TRBJ1-5; D is possibly TRBD1 (6 bases). Germline CDR1 reads GTSNPN; CDR2 reads SVGIG (reference sequence). The CDR3 runs 13 residues. The V end lost 0 bases, the J end lost 5 bases, and 8 bases lay between the germline ends. DNA of the CDR3: TGTGCCTGGAGTGTTTCAGGGGATCAGCCCCAGCATTTT. Encoded protein: CAWSVSGDQPQHF.

In this sample, this clone turned up a few times. The chain employs TRBV7-9 and TRBJ1-1, with D possibly being TRBD1 (6 bases). CDR1 is SEHNR and CDR2 is FQNEAQ in the germline V gene (reference sequence). The length of the CDR3 is 14 residues. V lost 3 bases, J lost 1 base, and 9 bases lay in between. DNA for the CDR3: TGTGCCAGCAGCTTTGGGACATCGAACACTGAAGCTTTCTTT. This codes for CASSFGTSNTEAFF.

V usage is TRBV28 and J usage is TRBJ1-1; D not certain. The CDR3 has 13 amino acids. The germline gives CDR1 MDHEN, CDR2 SYDVKM. V lost 7 bases, J lost 2 bases, and 11 bases lay in between. The CDR3 loop is CASTNMVNTEAFF. The CDR3 region has the DNA TGTGCCAGCACAAACATGGTAAACACTGAAGCTTTCTTT.